The entry below describes one T cell receptor (beta chain). As yet, its antigen is unknown. The sample originates from a study of blood T cells in healthy people across ages. The donors, all healthy, were Caucasians living in Russia, aged roughly 6 to 90. PCR was performed a second time for roughly 7 to 11 cycles using a sample-barcoded 5' primer and a J-beta primer mix. TCRdb re-analysed the 5' RACE reads in MiXCR, keeping a single row per CDR3 protein. This repertoire shows 1.5 million or so distinct CDR3 sequences, roughly 43% found once; its top ten account for roughly 3.7%. The length of the CDR3 is 16 residues. Per germline, CDR1 ENHRY and CDR2 SYGVKD. The V and J ends lost 0 bases and 0 bases respectively, with 12 bases between them. Study conclusions and caveats: The unknown donor CMV status may have confounded expanded clonotype changes.

This receptor was taken from a woman between 18 and 29 years old in good health. The chain employs TRBV10-3 and TRBJ2-7; D ambiguous. The sample consisted of blood. For the CDR3, the DNA is TGTGCCATCAGTGAGTCCGCAAACTCCATCTCCTACGAGCAGTACTTC. It specifies CAISESANSISYEQYF.